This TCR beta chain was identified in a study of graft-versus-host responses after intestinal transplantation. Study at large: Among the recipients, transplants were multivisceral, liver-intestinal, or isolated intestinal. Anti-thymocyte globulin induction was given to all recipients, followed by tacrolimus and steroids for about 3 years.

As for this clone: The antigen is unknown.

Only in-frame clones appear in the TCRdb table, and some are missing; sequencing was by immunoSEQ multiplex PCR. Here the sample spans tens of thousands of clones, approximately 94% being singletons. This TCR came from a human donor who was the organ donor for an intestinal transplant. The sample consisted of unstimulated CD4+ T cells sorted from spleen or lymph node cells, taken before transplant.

CDR3 bases: TGTGCCACCCTCGAATACCGACAAAACACTGAAGCTTTCTTT. This encodes CATLEYRQNTEAFF. The chain couples TRBV10-3 to TRBJ1-1; D not resolved. Between the trimmed V and J ends, which lost 10 bases and 2 bases, there was a span of 17 bases. Germline V gene data show CDR1 as ENHRY and CDR2 as SYGVKD. This CDR3 is 14 amino acids long.